This TCR beta chain was sequenced during a study of T cell repertoires in cytomegalovirus infection. Study background: Use of recently identified HLA-C-restricted and well-studied HLA-B-restricted CMV epitopes was part of the study. A matching HLA type, together with CMV infection, was signaled by public TCR beta signatures.

Concerning this clonotype: The antigen is unknown.

TCRdb re-analysed the reads in MiXCR, keeping a single row per CDR3 protein. The sample comprises a few hundred thousand distinct CDR3 sequences, 40% of which are singletons, and over 45% rests with the top ten. Study results and limitations: CMV-specific TCR beta clonotypes restricted by HLA-C were the ones dominating the ex vivo response. Summed frequency of shared TCR beta families picked out CMV carriers who also had the relevant HLA.

Germline CDR1 is MGHRA and CDR2 is YSYEKL. J was trimmed by 1 base and V by 1 base; bases with no gene match: 6. The CDR3 is made up of 17 amino acids. The gene calls are TRBV4-1 and TRBJ2-5; 10 bases are shared with TRBD2. The TCR comes from a human donor in good health (CMV status not recorded). Some clones in this sample may be carry-over from other donors' samples. The specimen comprised cultured PBMCs, sampled from culture after CMV antigen stimulation. The CDR3 DNA is TGCGCCAGCAGCCAAGCGGTGATAGCGGGGGGCCAAGAGACCCAGTACTTC. As protein: CASSQAVIAGGQETQYF.